This passage covers 12 T cell receptor beta chains from one sample sequenced in a study of tumor-infiltrating lymphocytes in primary liver carcinoma. Bulk tissue was left unsorted, and RNA and DNA were co-extracted from about 20-30 mg of it. TCR beta cDNA came from about 470 ng total RNA, primed with a constant-region primer. Library construction for TCR beta comprised three nested multiplex PCR rounds performed with slightly modified ARM-PCR. Use of TRBV1-TRBV30 forward primers with a C-beta reverse primer characterized the first two PCR rounds, which lasted approximately 11 cycles each. TCRdb passed the multiplex PCR reads through MiXCR, listing each CDR3 protein once. The table includes fewer than 110,000 distinct CDR3 sequences, around 73% detected once. The sequenced sample was liver tumor tissue from sampling region 2. The sample's subset: tumor region T2, inferior pole. The receptors originated from a woman aged 60-75 years with primary liver carcinoma and hepatitis B virus infection.

This clonotype was detected only once. The chain recombines TRBV7-9 with TRBJ2-5; no definite D call. This CDR3 contains 11 residues. Germline assignment: CDR1 SEHNR and CDR2 FQNEAQ (reference sequence). CDR3 nucleotides: TGTGACTCGGGTACCAAAGAGACCCAGTACTTC. Its translation is CDSGTKETQYF. Full variable domain (missing parts from reference TRBV7-9 and TRBJ2-5): DTGVSQNPRHKITKRGQNVTFRCDPISEHNRLYWYRQTLGQGPEFLTYFQNEAQLEKSRLLSDRFSAERPKGSFSTLEIQRTEQGDSAMYLCDSGTKETQYFGPGTRLLVL.

For this clonotype: A much more abundant neighbour one base away suggests this may be a read error. This chain joins TRBV6-5 and TRBJ2-1, with TRBD2 identical over 11 bases. With 7 bases clipped from V and 7 bases from J, the junction kept 12 bases outside the gene matches. Looked up from germline, CDR1 is MNHEY and CDR2 is SVGAGI. The CDR3 contains 16 residues. CDR3 residues: CASNTDLAGGGNEQFF. CDR3 coding DNA: TGTGCCAGCAATACCGACCTAGCGGGAGGTGGGAATGAGCAGTTCTTC.

Many counts were recorded for this clonotype. This chain links TRBV14 with TRBJ2-3; possible D gene TRBD2, 5 bases. The germline V gene has CDR1 SGHDN and CDR2 FVKESK. V was clipped by 1 base and J by 4 bases, with 12 bases between them. The CDR3 totals 15 residues. The CDR3 here is CASSQVRGWPDTQYF. In DNA form, the CDR3 reads TGTGCCAGCAGCCAAGTCCGGGGATGGCCAGATACGCAGTATTTT.

This chain joins TRBV5-1 and TRBJ2-3; 10 bases fit TRBD2. V was pared by 4 bases and J by 1 base, with 15 bases of the junction left unmatched. Germline V lookup: CDR1 SGHRS, CDR2 YFSETQ. The CDR3 covers 19 residues. The CDR3 nucleotides are TGCGCCAGCAGCCACCTTCGGGCTAGCGGGAGTTGGGGCACAGATACGCAGTATTTT. Translation gives CASSHLRASGSWGTDTQYF.

Concerning this clonotype itself: One junction end does not reproduce the germline sequence, and a read error may be involved. The J gene is TRBJ2-7, the V gene TRBV13; D is possibly TRBD2 (6 bases). Germline loops: CDR1 PRHDT, CDR2 FYEKMQ (reference sequence). This CDR3 spans 14 amino acids. The CDR3 loop is CASSGRLVGNEHYF. Written as DNA, the CDR3 is TGTGCCAGCAGCGGAAGACTAGTCGGTAACGAGCATTATTTC.

A note on this clonotype: Compared with germline, one end of the junction differs, possibly owing to a read error. The chain is built from TRBV6-6 and TRBJ2-7; maybe TRBD1 (5 bases). The germline V gene encodes CDR1 MNHNY and CDR2 SVGAGI (reference sequence). The CDR3 consists of 13 residues. CDR3 sequence (DNA): TGTGCCGGCAGAACAGGTAACTCCTACGGGCAGTACTTC. Its translation: CAGRTGNSYGQYF.

Concerning this clonotype: One end of the junction is discordant with germline, which a read error may explain. The chain joins TRBV11-2 to TRBJ1-2; a weak D match, TRBD1 (5 bases). CDR3 length: 17 amino acids. The germline gives CDR1 SGHAT, CDR2 FQNNGV. CDR3 residues: CASSFDPIRALRYDYTF. DNA of the CDR3: TGTGCTAGCAGCTTTGATCCGATCAGGGCGCTGCGCTATGACTACACCTTC.

This clonotype appeared once. The chain employs TRBV28 and TRBJ2-5; the match to TRBD2 covers 9 bases. Losses at the gene ends were 6 bases for V and 6 bases for J; bases not matched to a gene: 11. This CDR3 is 15 amino acids long. Germline loops: CDR1 MDHEN, CDR2 SYDVKM. CDR3 region: CASRPGLAIRKTQYF. CDR3 nucleotides: TGTGCCAGCAGGCCGGGACTAGCTATTAGAAAGACCCAGTACTTC.

This chain links TRBV11-3 with TRBJ2-3; 9 bases are shared with TRBD2. The junction had 20 bases not matched to a gene; V was cut back by 6 bases and J by 4 bases. Germline V gene data show CDR1 as SGHNT and CDR2 as YENEEA. This CDR3 has 19 residues. The DNA of the CDR3 is TGTGCCAGCAGTTACCTAGGGCGGGAGGGCCCGTTTAGCCCAGATACGCAGTATTTT. This codes for CASSYLGREGPFSPDTQYF.

This clonotype was detected only once. The junction shows a germline mismatch at one end, possibly a read error. The rearrangement uses TRBV29-1 and TRBJ2-3; D might be TRBD2 (5 bases). CDR1 is SQVTM and CDR2 is ANQGSEA in the germline V gene. The length of the CDR3 is 16 residues. The CDR3 loop reads CCVEDMGVGGTDTQYF. In DNA, the CDR3 is TGCTGCGTTGAAGATATGGGTGTGGGAGGCACAGATACGCAGTATTTT.

Note on this clonotype: At one end the junction does not follow the germline gene, possibly because of a read error. The chain has TRBV11-1 and TRBJ2-1; D is unclear. The germline V gene has CDR1 SGHAT and CDR2 FQDESV (reference sequence). The CDR3 runs to 15 residues. CDR3: CVSSLESERYNEQFF. The CDR3 nucleotides read TGTGTCAGCAGCTTAGAGAGCGAAAGGTACAATGAGCAGTTCTTC.

For this clonotype: This sequence may be a read error, since a much larger clone differs from it by one base. This chain connects TRBV2 to TRBJ2-7; tentatively, D is TRBD1 (6 bases). Germline CDR1 is SNHLY and CDR2 is FYNNEI. There are 13 residues in the CDR3. CDR3 protein: CVSNRDNSYEQYF. Here the CDR3 DNA reads TGTGTCAGCAATCGGGACAACTCCTACGAGCAGTACTTC.